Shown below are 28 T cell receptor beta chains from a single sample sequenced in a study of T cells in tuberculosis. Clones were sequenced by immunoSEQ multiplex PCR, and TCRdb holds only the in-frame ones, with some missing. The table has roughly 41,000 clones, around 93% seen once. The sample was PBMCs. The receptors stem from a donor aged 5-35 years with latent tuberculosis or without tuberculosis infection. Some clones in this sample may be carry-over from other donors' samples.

In DNA, the CDR3 is TGCAGCGTTGTTGAGGGATACCCAACCCTCGGCTACACCTTC. Translated, it gives CSVVEGYPTLGYTF. The V and J genes are TRBV29-1 and TRBJ1-2; no reliable D call. The V end was cut by 4 bases, the J end by 8 bases, with 20 bases between. CDR3 length: 14 residues. The V gene's germline CDR1 is SQVTM and CDR2 ANQGSEA.

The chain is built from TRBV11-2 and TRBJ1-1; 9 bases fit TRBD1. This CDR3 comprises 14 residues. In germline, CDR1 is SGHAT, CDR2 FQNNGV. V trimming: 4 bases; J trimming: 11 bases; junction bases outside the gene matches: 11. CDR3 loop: CASSSGQGNSWAFF. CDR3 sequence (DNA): TGTGCCAGCAGCTCAGGACAGGGGAATTCTTGGGCTTTCTTT.

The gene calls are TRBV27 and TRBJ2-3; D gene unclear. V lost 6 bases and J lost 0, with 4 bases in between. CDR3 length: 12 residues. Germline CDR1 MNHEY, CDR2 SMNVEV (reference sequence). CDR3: CASSHSTDTQYF. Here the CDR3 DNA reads TGTGCCAGCAGCCATAGCACAGATACGCAGTATTTT.

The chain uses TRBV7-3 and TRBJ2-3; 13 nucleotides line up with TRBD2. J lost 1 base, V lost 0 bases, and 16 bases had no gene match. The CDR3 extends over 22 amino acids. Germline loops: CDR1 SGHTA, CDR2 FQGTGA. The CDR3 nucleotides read TGTGCCAGCAGCTTAACCCCTGGACTAGCGGGGGCGCATTATTCGGGCACAGATACGCAGTATTTT. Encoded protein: CASSLTPGLAGAHYSGTDTQYF.

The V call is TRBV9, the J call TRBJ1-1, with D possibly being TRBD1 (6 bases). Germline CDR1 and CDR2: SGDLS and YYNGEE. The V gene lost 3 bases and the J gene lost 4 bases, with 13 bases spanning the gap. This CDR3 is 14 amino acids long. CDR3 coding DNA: TGTGCCAGCAGCGCCGCGACAGGAGTCACTGAAGCTTTCTTT. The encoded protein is CASSAATGVTEAFF.

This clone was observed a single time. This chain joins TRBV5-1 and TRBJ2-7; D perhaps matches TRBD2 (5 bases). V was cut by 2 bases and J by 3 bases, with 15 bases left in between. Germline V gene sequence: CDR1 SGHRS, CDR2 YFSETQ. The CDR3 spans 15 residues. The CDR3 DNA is TGCGCCAGCAGCTTAGAGGGCGGTCTGATCTACGAGCAGTACTTC. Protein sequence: CASSLEGGLIYEQYF.

Here the CDR3 reads CASSQLGHRRGAFF. CDR3 in DNA: TGTGCCAGCAGCCAACTGGGACACCGAAGAGGAGCTTTCTTT. The chain recombines TRBV5-6 with TRBJ1-1, with D possibly matching TRBD1 (6 bases). The CDR3 sequence is 14 residues long. Germline V gene lookup returns CDR1 SGHDT and CDR2 YYEEEE. The V and J ends lost 4 bases and 10 bases respectively, with 20 bases between them.

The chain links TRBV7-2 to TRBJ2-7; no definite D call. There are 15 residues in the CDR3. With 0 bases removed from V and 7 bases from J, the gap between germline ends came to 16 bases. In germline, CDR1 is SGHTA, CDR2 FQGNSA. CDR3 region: CASSLASGVGAEQYF. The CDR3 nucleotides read TGTGCCAGCAGCTTAGCGTCAGGTGTAGGCGCGGAGCAGTACTTC.

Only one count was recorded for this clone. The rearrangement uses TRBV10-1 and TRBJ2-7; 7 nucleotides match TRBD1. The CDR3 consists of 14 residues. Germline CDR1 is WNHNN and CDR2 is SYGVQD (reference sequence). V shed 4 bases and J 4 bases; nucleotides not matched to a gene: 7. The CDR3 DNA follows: TGCGCCAGCAGTGCGAGGGGGCAGAGATACGAGCAGTACGTC. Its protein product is CASSARGQRYEQYV.

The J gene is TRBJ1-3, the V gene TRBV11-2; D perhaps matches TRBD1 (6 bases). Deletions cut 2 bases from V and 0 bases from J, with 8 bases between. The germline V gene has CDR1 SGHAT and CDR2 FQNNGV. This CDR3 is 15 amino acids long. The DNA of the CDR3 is TGTGCCAGCAGCTTACTCAGGGGCTCTGGAAACACCATATATTTT. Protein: CASSLLRGSGNTIYF.

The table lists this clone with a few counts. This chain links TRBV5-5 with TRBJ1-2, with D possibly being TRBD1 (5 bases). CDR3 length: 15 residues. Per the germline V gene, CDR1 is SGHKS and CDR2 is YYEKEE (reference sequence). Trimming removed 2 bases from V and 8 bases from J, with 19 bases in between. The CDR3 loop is CASSLRGDYPQGYTF. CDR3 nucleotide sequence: TGTGCCAGCAGCTTACGAGGGGACTATCCCCAGGGCTACACCTTC.

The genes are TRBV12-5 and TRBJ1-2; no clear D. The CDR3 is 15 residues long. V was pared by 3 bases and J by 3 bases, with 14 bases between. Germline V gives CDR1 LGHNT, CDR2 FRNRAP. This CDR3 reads CASGLEHPGYYGYTF. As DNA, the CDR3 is TGTGCTAGTGGTTTAGAACACCCTGGTTACTATGGCTACACCTTC.

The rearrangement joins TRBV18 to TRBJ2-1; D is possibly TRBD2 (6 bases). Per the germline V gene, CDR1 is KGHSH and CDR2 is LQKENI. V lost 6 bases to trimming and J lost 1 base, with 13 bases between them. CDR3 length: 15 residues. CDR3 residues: CASSVGTLSYNEQFF. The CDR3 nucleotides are TGTGCCAGCTCCGTGGGGACTTTGTCCTACAATGAGCAGTTCTTC. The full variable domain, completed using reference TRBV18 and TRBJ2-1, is NAGVMQNPRHLVRRRGQEARLRCSPMKGHSHVYWYRQLPEEGLKFMVYLQKENIIDESGMPKERFSAEFPKEGPSILRIQQVVRGDSAAYFCASSVGTLSYNEQFFGPGTRLTVL.

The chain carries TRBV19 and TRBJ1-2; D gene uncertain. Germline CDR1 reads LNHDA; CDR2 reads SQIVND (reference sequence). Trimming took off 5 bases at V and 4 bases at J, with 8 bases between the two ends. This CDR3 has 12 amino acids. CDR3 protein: CASSEGAYGYTF. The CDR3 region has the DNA TGTGCCAGTAGTGAGGGTGCCTATGGCTACACCTTC.

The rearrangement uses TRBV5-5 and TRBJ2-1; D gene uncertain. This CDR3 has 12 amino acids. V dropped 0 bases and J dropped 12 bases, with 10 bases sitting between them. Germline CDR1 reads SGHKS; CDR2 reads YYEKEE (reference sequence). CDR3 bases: TGTGCCAGCAGCTTGGTGGCCAACGCGCAGTTCTTC. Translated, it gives CASSLVANAQFF.

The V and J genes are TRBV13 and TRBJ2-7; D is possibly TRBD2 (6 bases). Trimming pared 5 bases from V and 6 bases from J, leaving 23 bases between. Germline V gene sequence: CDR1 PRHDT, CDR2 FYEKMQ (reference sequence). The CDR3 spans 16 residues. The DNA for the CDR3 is TGTGCCAGCAGCCGAAGTTGGGGGGAGTATGGAGGCGAGCAGTACTTC. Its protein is CASSRSWGEYGGEQYF.

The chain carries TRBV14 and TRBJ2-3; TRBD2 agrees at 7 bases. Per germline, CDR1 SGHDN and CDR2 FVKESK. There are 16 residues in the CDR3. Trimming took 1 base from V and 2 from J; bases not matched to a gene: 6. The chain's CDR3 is CASSQGGAGITDTQYF. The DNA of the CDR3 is TGTGCCAGCAGCCAAGGTGGAGCGGGGATCACAGATACGCAGTATTTT. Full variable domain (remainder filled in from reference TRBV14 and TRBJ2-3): EAGVTQFPSHSVIEKGQTVTLRCDPISGHDNLYWYRRVMGKEIKFLLHFVKESKQDESGMPNNRFLAERTGGTYSTLKVQPAELEDSGVYFCASSQGGAGITDTQYFGPGTRLTVL.

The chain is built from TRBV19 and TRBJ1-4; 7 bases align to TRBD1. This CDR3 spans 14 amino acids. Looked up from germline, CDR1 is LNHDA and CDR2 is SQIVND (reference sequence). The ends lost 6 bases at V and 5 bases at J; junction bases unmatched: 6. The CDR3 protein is CASSAGGSNEKLFF. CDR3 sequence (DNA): TGTGCCAGTAGCGCAGGGGGATCAAATGAAAAACTGTTTTTT.

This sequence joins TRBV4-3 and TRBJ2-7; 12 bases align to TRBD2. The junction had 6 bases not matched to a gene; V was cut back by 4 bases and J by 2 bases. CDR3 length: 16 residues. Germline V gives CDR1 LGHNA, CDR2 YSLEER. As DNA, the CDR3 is TGCGCCAGCAGCCCGACATCTAGCGGGGGGGCCTACGAGCAGTACTTC. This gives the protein CASSPTSSGGAYEQYF.

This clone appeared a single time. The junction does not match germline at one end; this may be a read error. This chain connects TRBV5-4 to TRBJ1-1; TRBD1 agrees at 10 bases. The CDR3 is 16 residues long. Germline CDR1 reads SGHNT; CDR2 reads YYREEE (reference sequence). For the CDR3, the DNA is TGTGCCAGTAGCTTGGACAGGGGGAGTGTGATAACTGAAGCTTTCTTT. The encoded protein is CASSLDRGSVITEAFF. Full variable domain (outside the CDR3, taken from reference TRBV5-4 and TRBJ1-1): ETGVTQSPTHLIKTRGQQVTLRCSSQSGHNTVSWYQQALGQGPQFIFQYYREEENGRGNFPPRFSGLQFPNYSSELNVNALELDDSALYLCASSLDRGSVITEAFFGQGTRLTVV.

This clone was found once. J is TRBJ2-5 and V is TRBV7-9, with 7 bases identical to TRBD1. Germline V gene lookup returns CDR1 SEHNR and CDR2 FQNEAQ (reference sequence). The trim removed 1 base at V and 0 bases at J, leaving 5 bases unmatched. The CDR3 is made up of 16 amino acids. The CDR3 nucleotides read TGTGCCAGCAGCTTAGGACAGGGCCGGTACCAAGAGACCCAGTACTTC. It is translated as CASSLGQGRYQETQYF.

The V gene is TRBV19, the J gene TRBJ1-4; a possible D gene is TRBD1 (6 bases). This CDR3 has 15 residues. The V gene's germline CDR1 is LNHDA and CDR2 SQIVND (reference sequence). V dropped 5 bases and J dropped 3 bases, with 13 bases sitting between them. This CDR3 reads CASSSQTGPNEKLFF. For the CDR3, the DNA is TGTGCCAGTAGTTCGCAGACAGGCCCTAATGAAAAACTGTTTTTT.

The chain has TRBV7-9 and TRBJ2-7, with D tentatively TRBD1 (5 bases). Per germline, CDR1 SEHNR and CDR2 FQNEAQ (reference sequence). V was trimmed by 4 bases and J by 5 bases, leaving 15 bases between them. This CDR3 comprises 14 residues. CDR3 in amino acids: CASSSMTAVDEQYF. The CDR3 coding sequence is TGTGCCAGCAGCTCGATGACAGCAGTGGACGAGCAGTACTTC.

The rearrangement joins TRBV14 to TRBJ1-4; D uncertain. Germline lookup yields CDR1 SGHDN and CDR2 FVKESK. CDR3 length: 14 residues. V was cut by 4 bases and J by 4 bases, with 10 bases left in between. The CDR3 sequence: CASSLNSRNEKLFF. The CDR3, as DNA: TGTGCCAGCAGCCTCAATAGTCGTAATGAAAAACTGTTTTTT.

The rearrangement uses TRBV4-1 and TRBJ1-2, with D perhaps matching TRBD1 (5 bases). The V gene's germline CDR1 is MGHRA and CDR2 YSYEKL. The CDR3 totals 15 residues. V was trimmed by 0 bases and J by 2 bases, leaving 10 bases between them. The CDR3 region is CASSQDRTLNYGYTF. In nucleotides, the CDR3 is TGCGCCAGCAGCCAAGATCGGACACTCAACTATGGCTACACCTTC.

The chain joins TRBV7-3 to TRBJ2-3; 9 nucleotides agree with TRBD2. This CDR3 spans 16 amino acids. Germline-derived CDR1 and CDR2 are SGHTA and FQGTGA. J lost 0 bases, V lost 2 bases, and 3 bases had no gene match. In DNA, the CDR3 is TGTGCCAGCAGCTTAGCAGCGGGGGGAAGCACAGATACGCAGTATTTT. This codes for CASSLAAGGSTDTQYF.

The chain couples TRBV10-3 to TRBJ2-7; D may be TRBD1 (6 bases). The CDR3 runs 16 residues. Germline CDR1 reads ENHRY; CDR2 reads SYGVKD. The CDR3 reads CATREKEVTGPYEQYF. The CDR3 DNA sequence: TGTGCTACACGTGAGAAGGAGGTGACAGGACCCTACGAGCAGTACTTC.

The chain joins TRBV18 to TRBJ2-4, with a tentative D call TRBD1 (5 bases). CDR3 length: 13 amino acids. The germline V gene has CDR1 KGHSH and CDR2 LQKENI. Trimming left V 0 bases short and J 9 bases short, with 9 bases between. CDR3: CASSPPGAGIQYF. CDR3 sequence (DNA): TGTGCCAGCTCACCACCAGGGGCCGGCATTCAGTACTTC.